This TCR beta chain was identified during a study of T cells in Graves' hyperthyroidism and ophthalmopathy. The ends were cut back, 1 base at V and 1 base at J, with 13 bases in the middle. CDR3 length: 15 amino acids. From germline, CDR1 is DFQATT and CDR2 SNEGSKA (reference sequence). Amplified TCR beta CDR3 regions came from RNA transcripts. During a first-round RT-PCR of the TCR CDR3, the HTBI primer set was used. From the multiplex PCR reads, TCRdb called clonotypes with MiXCR, one entry per CDR3 protein. The data hold nearly 600,000 distinct CDR3 sequences, with about 14% observed a single time. This clonotype has a count of ten or more.

This sequence originates from a woman in her twenties or thirties with Graves' hyperthyroidism that later progressed to Graves' ophthalmopathy. The genes are TRBV20-1 and TRBJ1-1; no clear D gene. Sequencing was carried out using blood. CDR3 DNA: TGCAGTGCTAGAGGCAGCCTAGGAAGGAACACTGAAGCTTTCTTT. It translates to CSARGSLGRNTEAFF.